These T cell receptor beta chains were read from a single sample in a study of blood T cell dynamics during melanoma immunotherapy. The assay was immunoSEQ multiplex PCR, and TCRdb's table has in-frame clones only and misses some. Among thousands of clones, approximately 85% were seen once, and the ten largest hold 3% to 4.5%. Sequencing used blood, obtained from a patient treated with checkpoint blockade. These receptors were collected from a human donor with melanoma. The CDR3 runs from the conserved cysteine through the conserved F or W. A D gene is named only where the DNA matches it firmly. Expanded clones are given a class, and other clones once, few, many or no size at all.

CDR3: CASSADNSEQYF; DNA: TGTGCCAGCAGCGCAGACAACTCCGAGCAGTACTTC; J: TRBJ2-7; D: .; length: 12; size: .; V: TRBV7-9
CDR3: CASSETGGDYMSLHF; DNA: TGTGCCAGCAGCGAGACAGGGGGCGACTATATGTCCCTCCACTTT; J: TRBJ1-6; D: TRBD1; length: 15; size: .; V: TRBV9
CDR3: CASSVKNWRLPTYEQYF; DNA: TGTGCCAGCAGCGTAAAAAACTGGAGGCTACCGACCTACGAGCAGTACTTC; J: TRBJ2-7; D: .; length: 17; size: .; V: TRBV9
CDR3: CASSGARFSGANVLTF; DNA: TGCGCCAGCAGCGGGGCTAGGTTTTCTGGGGCCAACGTCCTGACTTTC; J: TRBJ2-6; D: .; length: 16; size: .; V: TRBV10-2
CDR3: CASSSQGPPNEKLFF; DNA: TGCGCCAGCAGCTCACAGGGGCCCCCTAATGAAAAACTGTTTTTT; J: TRBJ1-4; D: TRBD1; length: 15; size: .; V: TRBV5-1
CDR3: CASSPTDDSNTEAFF; DNA: TGCGCCAGCAGCCCCACAGACGATTCAAACACTGAAGCTTTCTTT; J: TRBJ1-1; D: .; length: 15; size: few; V: TRBV4-1
CDR3: CASSSHPDRLAYEQYF; DNA: TGCGCCAGCAGCTCTCACCCTGACAGGTTAGCCTACGAGCAGTACTTC; J: TRBJ2-7; D: .; length: 16; size: .; V: TRBV5-1
CDR3: CASAGTASYEQYF; DNA: TGTGCCAGCGCCGGGACAGCCTCCTACGAGCAGTACTTC; J: TRBJ2-7; D: TRBD1; length: 13; size: .; V: TRBV7-8
CDR3: CASSPLASGRGGNEQFF; DNA: TGTGCCAGCAGCCCACTGGCTAGCGGGAGGGGCGGCAATGAGCAGTTCTTC; J: TRBJ2-1; D: TRBD2; length: 17; size: .; V: TRBV13
CDR3: CATSTAGTGNTEAFF; DNA: TGTGCCACCAGCACTGCCGGGACGGGGAACACTGAAGCTTTCTTT; J: TRBJ1-1; D: .; length: 15; size: once; V: TRBV15
CDR3: CASSSSRGGTEAFF; DNA: TGTGCCAGCAGCTCCAGCAGGGGAGGGACTGAAGCTTTCTTT; J: TRBJ1-1; D: .; length: 14; size: .; V: TRBV11-2
CDR3: CASSLRRTGAEQYF; DNA: TGTGCCAGCAGCTTAAGGCGGACAGGGGCCGAGCAGTACTTC; J: TRBJ2-7; D: TRBD1; length: 14; size: .; V: TRBV7-8
CDR3: CASSVQGGDYEQYF; DNA: TGTGCCAGCAGTGTACAGGGGGGCGACTACGAGCAGTACTTC; J: TRBJ2-7; D: TRBD1; length: 14; size: few; V: TRBV2
CDR3: CASSECLRDQPQHF; DNA: TGTGCCAGCAGTGAATGTCTGAGGGATCAGCCCCAGCATTTT; J: TRBJ1-5; D: .; length: 14; size: .; V: TRBV25-1
CDR3: CASSPNSGTNTEAFF; DNA: TGCGCCAGCAGTCCAAACTCCGGTACAAACACTGAAGCTTTCTTT; J: TRBJ1-1; D: .; length: 15; size: .; V: TRBV10-1
CDR3: CASSLMPANEKLFF; DNA: TGTGCCAGCAGCCTCATGCCCGCGAATGAAAAACTGTTTTTT; J: TRBJ1-4; D: .; length: 14; size: .; V: TRBV9
CDR3: CASSPFRGYEQYF; DNA: TGTGCCAGCAGCCCTTTTCGGGGCTACGAGCAGTACTTC; J: TRBJ2-7; D: .; length: 13; size: .; V: TRBV28
CDR3: CASSLGGSGIQDGYTF; DNA: TGTGCCAGCAGCTTAGGGGGATCAGGGATCCAGGATGGCTACACCTTC; J: TRBJ1-2; D: .; length: 16; size: .; V: TRBV7-9